This T cell receptor beta chain emerged from a study of regulatory T cells in long-lasting Graves disease. In the study overall: Newly diagnosed Graves' patients had taken antithyroid drugs under 3 months.

V was pared by 4 bases and J by 5 bases, with 4 bases of the junction left unmatched. CDR1 and CDR2 (germline): SGHTA, FQGTGA. CDR3 length: 14 residues. Time point specified: newly diagnosed GD, antithyroid drugs for less than 3 months. From RNA extracted from PBMCs, the TCR library was made. This clonotype has ten or more counts. Sequencing libraries for TCR beta were prepared with iRepertoire HTBI primers and Arm-PCR of CDR3 regions. TCRdb re-derived calls from the multiplex PCR reads in MiXCR, one entry per CDR3 protein. There are around 240,000 distinct CDR3 sequences in the sample; 15% to 20% occur only once, and less than 15% lies in the top ten. The same specimen was also included in a second study, on T cells in Graves' hyperthyroidism and ophthalmopathy. That paper notes: The model foresaw ophthalmopathy a median roughly 6 months prior to onset.

The sequencing here drew on peripheral blood mononuclear cells (PBMCs), taken at new diagnosis, from a patient treated with antithyroid drugs. J is TRBJ2-4 and V is TRBV7-3; 8 nucleotides line up with TRBD2. This TCR came from a woman aged 25 to 45 with Graves disease. CDR3 in amino acids: CASSSSGGQNIQYF. CDR3 nucleotide sequence: TGTGCCAGCAGCTCGAGCGGGGGCCAAAACATTCAGTACTTC.